This T cell receptor (beta chain) was recovered during a study of blood T cell repertoires in COVID-19. Across the study: Sites in the United States, Italy and Spain provided acute and convalescent COVID-19 samples.

As originally analysed: How many nucleated cells were present was estimated from reference gene primer amplification. The protocol was immunoSEQ multiplex PCR, while the TCRdb copy is restricted to in-frame clones and leaves out a portion. For V, J and clone size, that table is used; D and trimming come from the DNA. The table records some 16,000 clones, about 85% of them present only once. After removal of 4 bases from V and 5 bases from J, the junction contained 6 bases not matched to a gene. Germline loops: CDR1 SGHVS, CDR2 FNYEAQ. There are 15 residues in the CDR3. This clone was counted a single time.

The TCR sequence derives from a man in his fifties or sixties with acute or convalescent COVID-19. Sequencing input: peripheral blood. This chain uses TRBV7-6 with TRBJ2-2, with 8 bases that match TRBD1. CDR3 nucleotides: TGTGCCAGCAGCTCTGGACAGGGTGGGACCGGGGAGCTGTTTTTT. Protein sequence: CASSSGQGGTGELFF.